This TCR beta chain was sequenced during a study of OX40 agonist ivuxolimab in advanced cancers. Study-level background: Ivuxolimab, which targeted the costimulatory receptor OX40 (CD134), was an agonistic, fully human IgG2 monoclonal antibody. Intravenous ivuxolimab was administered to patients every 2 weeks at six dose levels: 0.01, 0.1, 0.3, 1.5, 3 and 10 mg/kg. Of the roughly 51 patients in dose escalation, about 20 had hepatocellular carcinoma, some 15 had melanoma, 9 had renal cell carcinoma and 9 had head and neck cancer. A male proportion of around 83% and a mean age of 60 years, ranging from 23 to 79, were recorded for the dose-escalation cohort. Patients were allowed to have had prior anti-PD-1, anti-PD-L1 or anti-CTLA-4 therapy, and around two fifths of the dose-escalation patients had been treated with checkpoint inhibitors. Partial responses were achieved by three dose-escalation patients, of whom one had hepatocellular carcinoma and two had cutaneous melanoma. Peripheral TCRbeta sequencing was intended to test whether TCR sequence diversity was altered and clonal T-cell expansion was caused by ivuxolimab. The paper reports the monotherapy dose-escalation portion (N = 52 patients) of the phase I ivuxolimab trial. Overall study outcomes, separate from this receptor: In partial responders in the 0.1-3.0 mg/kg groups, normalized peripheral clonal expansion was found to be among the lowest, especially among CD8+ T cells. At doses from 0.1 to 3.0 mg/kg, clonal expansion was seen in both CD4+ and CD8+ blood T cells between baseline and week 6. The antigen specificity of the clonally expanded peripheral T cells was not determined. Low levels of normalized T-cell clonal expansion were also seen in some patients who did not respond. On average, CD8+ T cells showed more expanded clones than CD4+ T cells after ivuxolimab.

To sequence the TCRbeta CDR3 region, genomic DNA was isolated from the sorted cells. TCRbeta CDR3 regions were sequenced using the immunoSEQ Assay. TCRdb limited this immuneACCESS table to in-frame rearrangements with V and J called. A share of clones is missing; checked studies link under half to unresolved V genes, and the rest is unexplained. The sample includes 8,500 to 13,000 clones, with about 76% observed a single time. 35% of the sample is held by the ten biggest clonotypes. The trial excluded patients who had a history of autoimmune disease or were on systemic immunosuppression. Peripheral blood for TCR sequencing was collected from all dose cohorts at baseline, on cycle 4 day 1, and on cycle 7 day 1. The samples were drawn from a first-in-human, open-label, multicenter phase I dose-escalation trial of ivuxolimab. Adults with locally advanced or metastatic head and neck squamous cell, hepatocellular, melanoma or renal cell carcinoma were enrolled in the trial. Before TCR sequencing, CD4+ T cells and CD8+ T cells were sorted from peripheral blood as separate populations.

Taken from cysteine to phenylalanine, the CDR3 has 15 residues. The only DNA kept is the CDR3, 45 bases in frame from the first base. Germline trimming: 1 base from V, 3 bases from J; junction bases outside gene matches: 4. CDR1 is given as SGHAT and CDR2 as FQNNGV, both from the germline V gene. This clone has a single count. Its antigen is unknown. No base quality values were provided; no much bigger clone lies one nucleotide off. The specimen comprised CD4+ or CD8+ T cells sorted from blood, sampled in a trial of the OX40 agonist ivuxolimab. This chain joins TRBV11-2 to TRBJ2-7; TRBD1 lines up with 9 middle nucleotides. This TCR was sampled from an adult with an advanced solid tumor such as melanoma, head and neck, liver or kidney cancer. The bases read TGTGCCAGCAGCTTAGGAGGGACAGGGTTCTACGAGCAGTACTTC. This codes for CASSLGGTGFYEQYF.